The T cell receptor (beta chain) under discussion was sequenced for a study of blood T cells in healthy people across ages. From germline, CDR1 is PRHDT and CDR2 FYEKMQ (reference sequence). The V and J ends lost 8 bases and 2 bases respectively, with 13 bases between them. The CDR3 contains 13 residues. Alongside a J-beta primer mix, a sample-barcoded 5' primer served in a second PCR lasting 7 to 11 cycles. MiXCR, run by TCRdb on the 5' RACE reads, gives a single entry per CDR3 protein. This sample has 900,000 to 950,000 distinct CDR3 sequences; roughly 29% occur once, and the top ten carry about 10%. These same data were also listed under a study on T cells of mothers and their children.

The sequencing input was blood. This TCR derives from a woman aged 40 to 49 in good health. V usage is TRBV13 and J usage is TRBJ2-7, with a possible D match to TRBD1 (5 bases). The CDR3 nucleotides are TGTGCCAGCTGCCTAGGGGTTACCTACGAGCAGTACTTC. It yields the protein CASCLGVTYEQYF.